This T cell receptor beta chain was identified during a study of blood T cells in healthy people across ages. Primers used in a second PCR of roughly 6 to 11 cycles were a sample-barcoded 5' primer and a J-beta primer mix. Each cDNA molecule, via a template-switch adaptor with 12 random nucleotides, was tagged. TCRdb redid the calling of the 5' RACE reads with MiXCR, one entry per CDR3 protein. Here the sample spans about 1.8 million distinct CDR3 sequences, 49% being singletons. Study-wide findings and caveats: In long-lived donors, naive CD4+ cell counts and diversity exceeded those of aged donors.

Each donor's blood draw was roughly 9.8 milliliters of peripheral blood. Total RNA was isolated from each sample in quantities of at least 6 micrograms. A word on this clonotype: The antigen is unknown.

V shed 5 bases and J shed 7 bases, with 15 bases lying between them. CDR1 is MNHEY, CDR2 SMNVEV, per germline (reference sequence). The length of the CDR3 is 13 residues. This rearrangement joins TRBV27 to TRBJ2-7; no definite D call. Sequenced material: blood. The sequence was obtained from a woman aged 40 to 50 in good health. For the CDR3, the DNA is TGTGCCAGCAGTCCCGCCGCATCGAGGGAGCAGTACTTC. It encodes CASSPAASREQYF.